These T cell receptor beta chains were read from a single sample in a study of Graves' ophthalmopathy and Graves' hyperthyroidism. One entry per CDR3 protein, called by TCRdb with MiXCR from the multiplex PCR reads. The sample includes about half a million distinct CDR3 sequences, approximately 14% of them seen just once. What was sequenced was blood. The receptors come from a woman aged 25 to 45 with Graves' ophthalmopathy. CDR3s include the opening cysteine and the closing phenylalanine or tryptophan. A D gene is named only where the DNA matches it firmly. Not all rows give a size; the values are once, few, many and, for expanded clones, a class.

J: TRBJ2-5
size: many
D: -
V: TRBV4-1
length: 15
DNA: TGCGCCAGCAGCCAAGATCGCGCGAGGCCGGGGGCCCAGTACTTC
CDR3: CASSQDRARPGAQYF

J: TRBJ2-2
size: many
D: -
V: TRBV7-8
length: 16
DNA: TGTGCCAGCAGCTTAGTATTTTTAGGGAACACCGGGGAGCTGTTTTTT
CDR3: CASSLVFLGNTGELFF

J: TRBJ2-2
size: many
D: -
V: TRBV6-4
length: 13
DNA: TGTGCCAGCAGTGACACGAACACCGGGGAGCTGTTTTTT
CDR3: CASSDTNTGELFF

J: TRBJ1-2
size: many
D: TRBD1
V: TRBV2
length: 14
DNA: TGTGCCAGCAGACTCGGGACAGGGGGCGCAGGCTACACCTTC
CDR3: CASRLGTGGAGYTF

J: TRBJ2-5
size: many
D: TRBD2
V: TRBV7-9
length: 15
DNA: TGTGCCAGCAGCTTATATACCCGCGGGGGAGAGACCCAGTACTTC
CDR3: CASSLYTRGGETQYF

J: TRBJ1-2
size: many
D: -
V: TRBV5-1
length: 13
DNA: TGCGCCAGCAGCTCGGGGACTAACTATGGCTACACCTTC
CDR3: CASSSGTNYGYTF

J: TRBJ1-2
size: many
D: -
V: TRBV6-1
length: 14
DNA: TGTGCCAGCAGTGAAGAGGAGGGAGTGTATGGCTACACCTTC
CDR3: CASSEEEGVYGYTF

J: TRBJ2-7
size: -
D: -
V: TRBV6-5
length: 14
DNA: TGTGCCAGCAGTTACGGCCAGGTAGGAAGGGAGCAGTACTTC
CDR3: CASSYGQVGREQYF

J: TRBJ2-2
size: -
D: TRBD1
V: TRBV6-5
length: 17
DNA: TGTGCCAGCAGTTACTCTTCCGGGACAGAGAGCACCGGGGAGCTGTTTTTT
CDR3: CASSYSSGTESTGELFF

J: TRBJ1-6
size: -
D: TRBD1
V: TRBV4-1
length: 15
DNA: TGCGCCAGCAGCCAAGTTCGACAGGGGAATTCACCCCTCCACTTT
CDR3: CASSQVRQGNSPLHF

J: TRBJ1-2
size: many
D: TRBD1
V: TRBV10-3
length: 15
DNA: TGTGCCATCAGTGATGAGGGACAGGGGTGGGATGGCTACACCTTC
CDR3: CAISDEGQGWDGYTF

J: TRBJ2-7
size: -
D: -
V: TRBV28
length: 12
DNA: TGTGCCAGCAGGTTGGGGGAAAACGAGCAGTACTTC
CDR3: CASRLGENEQYF

J: TRBJ1-1
size: many
D: TRBD1
V: TRBV6-2/TRBV6-3
length: 15
DNA: TGTGCCAGCAGAACGACAGGGAACAAACTGCTTGGGGCTTTCTTT
CDR3: CASRTTGNKLLGAFF

J: TRBJ1-2
size: -
D: TRBD1
V: TRBV28
length: 13
DNA: TGTGCCAGCAGAAACAGGGGGGGAAATGGCTACACCTTC
CDR3: CASRNRGGNGYTF

J: TRBJ2-7
size: many
D: TRBD1
V: TRBV2
length: 15
DNA: TGTGCCAGCAGTGATCAGGGGGCATTCGCCTACGAGCAGTACTTC
CDR3: CASSDQGAFAYEQYF

J: TRBJ2-2
size: many
D: TRBD1
V: TRBV5-1
length: 17
DNA: TGCGCCAGCAGCCTTTATATTCAGGGGGCGAACACCGGGGAGCTGTTTTTT
CDR3: CASSLYIQGANTGELFF

J: TRBJ1-5
size: many
D: -
V: TRBV27
length: 15
DNA: TGTGCCAGCAGTTTATCGAGATGGAGCAATCAGCCCCAGCATTTT
CDR3: CASSLSRWSNQPQHF

J: TRBJ1-1
size: many
D: TRBD1
V: TRBV30
length: 14
DNA: TGTGCCTGGACCCTCCTTACAGGGGGCACTGAAGCTTTCTTT
CDR3: CAWTLLTGGTEAFF

J: TRBJ2-7
size: many
D: TRBD2
V: TRBV6-2/TRBV6-3
length: 16
DNA: TGTGCCAGCAGTTACTCGAAGGCTAGCGGCCTCTACGAGCAGTACTTC
CDR3: CASSYSKASGLYEQYF

J: TRBJ1-6
size: -
D: -
V: TRBV6-5
length: 14
DNA: TGTGCCAGCAGTTACGAGGGGCGCCGTTCACCCCTCCACTTT
CDR3: CASSYEGRRSPLHF

J: TRBJ2-2
size: -
D: -
V: TRBV12-3/TRBV12-4
length: 13
DNA: TGTGCCAGCAGACCTCAGGGGAGCGGGGAGCTGTTTTTT
CDR3: CASRPQGSGELFF

J: TRBJ2-2
size: few
D: -
V: TRBV28
length: 15
DNA: TGTGCCAGCAGTTCGGACAGACAACATACCGGGGAGCTGTTTTTT
CDR3: CASSSDRQHTGELFF